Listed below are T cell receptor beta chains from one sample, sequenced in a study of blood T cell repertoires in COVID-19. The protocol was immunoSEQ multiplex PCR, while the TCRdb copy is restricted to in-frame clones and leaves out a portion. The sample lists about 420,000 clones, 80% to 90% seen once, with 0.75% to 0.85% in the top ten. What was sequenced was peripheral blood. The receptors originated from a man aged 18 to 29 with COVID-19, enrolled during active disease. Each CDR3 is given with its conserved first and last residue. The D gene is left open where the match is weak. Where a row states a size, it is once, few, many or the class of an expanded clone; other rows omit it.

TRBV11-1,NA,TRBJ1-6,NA,CASSSTDRNSPLHF,TGTGCCAGCAGCTCGACGGACAGAAATTCACCCCTCCACTTT
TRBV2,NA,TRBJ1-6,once,CASQGSSYNSPLHF,TGTGCCAGCCAGGGGAGCTCCTATAATTCACCCCTCCACTTT
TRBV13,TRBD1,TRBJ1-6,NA,CASSLGDRVDSPLHF,TGTGCCAGCAGCTTAGGGGACAGGGTTGATTCACCCCTCCACTTT
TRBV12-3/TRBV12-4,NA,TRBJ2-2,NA,CASSLGEELFF,TGTGCCAGCAGTTTAGGAGAGGAGCTGTTTTTT
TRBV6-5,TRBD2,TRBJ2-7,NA,CASSLAGAPYEQYF,TGTGCCAGCAGTTTAGCGGGGGCCCCCTACGAGCAGTACTTC
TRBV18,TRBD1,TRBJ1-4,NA,CASSPGTEYNEKLFF,TGTGCCAGCTCACCCGGGACAGAGTATAATGAAAAACTGTTTTTT
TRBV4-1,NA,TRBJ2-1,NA,CASSFAGLNSYNEQFF,TGCGCCAGCAGCTTTGCTGGACTCAATTCCTACAATGAGCAGTTCTTC
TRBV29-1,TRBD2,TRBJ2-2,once,CSARLAGGGELFF,TGCAGCGCCAGACTAGCGGGAGGGGGGGAGCTGTTTTTT
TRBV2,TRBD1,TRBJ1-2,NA,CASTGDSVLYGYTF,TGTGCCAGCACGGGGGACAGCGTCTTGTATGGCTACACCTTC
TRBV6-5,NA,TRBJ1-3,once,CASSRGGTGNTIYF,TGTGCCAGCAGCCGGGGGGGGACTGGAAACACCATATATTTT
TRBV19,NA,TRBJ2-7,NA,CASSGRETGFYEQYF,TGTGCCAGTAGTGGCCGGGAGACAGGGTTTTACGAGCAGTACTTC
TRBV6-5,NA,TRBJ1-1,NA,CASSYFGQLNTEAFF,TGTGCCAGCAGTTACTTCGGACAGCTGAACACTGAAGCTTTCTTT
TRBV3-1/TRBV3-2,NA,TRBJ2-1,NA,CASSFHSSYNEQFF,TGTGCCAGCAGCTTCCACAGCTCCTACAATGAGCAGTTCTTC
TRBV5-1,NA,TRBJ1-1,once,CASSLWTNLGTEAFF,TGCGCCAGCAGCTTGTGGACAAACTTGGGCACTGAAGCTTTCTTT
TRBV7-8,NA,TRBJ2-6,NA,CASSSMRKGANVLTF,TGTGCCAGCAGCTCGATGAGGAAGGGGGCCAACGTCCTGACTTTC
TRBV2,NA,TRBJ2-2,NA,CASTGQGGFGGELFF,TGTGCCAGCACGGGCCAGGGAGGTTTCGGCGGGGAGCTGTTTTTT